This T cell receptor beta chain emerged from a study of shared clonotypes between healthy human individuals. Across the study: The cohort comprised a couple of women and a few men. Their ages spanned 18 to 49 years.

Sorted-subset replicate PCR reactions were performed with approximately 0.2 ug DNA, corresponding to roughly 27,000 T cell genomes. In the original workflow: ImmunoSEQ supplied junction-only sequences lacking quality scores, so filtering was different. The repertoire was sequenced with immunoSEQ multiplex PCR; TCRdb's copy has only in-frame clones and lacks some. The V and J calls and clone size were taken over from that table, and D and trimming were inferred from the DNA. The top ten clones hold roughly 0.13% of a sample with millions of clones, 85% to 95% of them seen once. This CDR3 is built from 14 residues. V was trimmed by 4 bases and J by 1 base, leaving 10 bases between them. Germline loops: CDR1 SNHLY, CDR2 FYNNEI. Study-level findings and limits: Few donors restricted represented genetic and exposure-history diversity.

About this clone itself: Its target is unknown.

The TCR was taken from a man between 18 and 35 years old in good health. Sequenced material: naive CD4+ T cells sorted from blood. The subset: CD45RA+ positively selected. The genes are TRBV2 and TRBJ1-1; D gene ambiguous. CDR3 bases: TGTGCCAGCAGTGCTGTTAGGGCGAACACTGAAGCTTTCTTT. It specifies CASSAVRANTEAFF.